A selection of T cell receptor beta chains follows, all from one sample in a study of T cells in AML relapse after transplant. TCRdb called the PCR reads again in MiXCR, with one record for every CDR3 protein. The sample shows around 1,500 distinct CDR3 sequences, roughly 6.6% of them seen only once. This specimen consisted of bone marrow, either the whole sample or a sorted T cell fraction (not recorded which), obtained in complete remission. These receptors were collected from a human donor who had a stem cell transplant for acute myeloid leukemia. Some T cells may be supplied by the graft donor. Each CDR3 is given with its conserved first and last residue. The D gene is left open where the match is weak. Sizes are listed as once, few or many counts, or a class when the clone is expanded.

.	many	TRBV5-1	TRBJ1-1	TGCGCCAGCAGCTCCCTCGAAGGAAACACTGAAGCTTTCTTT	CASSSLEGNTEAFF
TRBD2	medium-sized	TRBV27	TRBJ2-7	TGTGCCAGCGCGAGCGGGAGCTCCTACGAGCAGTACTTC	CASASGSSYEQYF
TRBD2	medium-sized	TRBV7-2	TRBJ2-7	TGTGCCAGCAGCTACCGGACTAGCGGTTACGAGCAGTACTTC	CASSYRTSGYEQYF
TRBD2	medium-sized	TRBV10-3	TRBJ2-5	TGTGCCATCAGGGCTAGCGGGAGCTTCGGAGAGACCCAGTACTTC	CAIRASGSFGETQYF
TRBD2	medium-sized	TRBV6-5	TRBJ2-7	TGTGCCAGCAGTTCTCCTAGCGGGAGCGAGCAGTACTTC	CASSSPSGSEQYF
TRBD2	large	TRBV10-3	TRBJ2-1	TGTGCCATCAGTGATGTGGGTAGCGGGAGAGACGGTGAGCAGTTCTTC	CAISDVGSGRDGEQFF
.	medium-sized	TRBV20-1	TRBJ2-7	TGCAGTGCCACCTCGTTTCGTTCGGGAGAAAACGAGCAGTACTTC	CSATSFRSGENEQYF
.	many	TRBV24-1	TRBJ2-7	TGTGCCTCTCAGGGGTGGGGATCCTACGAGCAGTACTTC	CASQGWGSYEQYF
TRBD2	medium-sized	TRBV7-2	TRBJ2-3	TGTGCCAGCAGCTTAGGGCTAGCGGGAGGGGCCCAAGATACGCAGTATTTT	CASSLGLAGGAQDTQYF
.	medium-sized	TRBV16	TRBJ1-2	TGTGCCAGCAGCCATCCCGCCACGGGGAAGAATGGCTACACCTTC	CASSHPATGKNGYTF
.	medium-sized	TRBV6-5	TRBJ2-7	TGTGCCAGCAGCCGGTTGGGGGAATACTACGAGCAGTACTTC	CASSRLGEYYEQYF
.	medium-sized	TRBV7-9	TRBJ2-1	TGTGCCAGCAGCTTAAGGGCCTACAATGAGCAGTTCTTC	CASSLRAYNEQFF
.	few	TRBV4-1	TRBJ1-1	TGCGCCAGCAGCCCCCAACAGGGTAGGGACACTGAAGCTTTCTTT	CASSPQQGRDTEAFF
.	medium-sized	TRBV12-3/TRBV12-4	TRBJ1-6	TGTGCCAGCAGTTTAGCGCTTGGCAGCTATAATTCACCCCTCCACTTT	CASSLALGSYNSPLHF
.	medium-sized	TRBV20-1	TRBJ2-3	TGCAGTGCTAGAGATATGACAGCTGCTAGCACAGATACGCAGTATTTT	CSARDMTAASTDTQYF
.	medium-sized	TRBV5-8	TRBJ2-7	TGTGCCAGCAGCTTGATATCGGGGGTCGAGCAGTACTTC	CASSLISGVEQYF
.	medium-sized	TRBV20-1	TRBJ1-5	TGCAGTGCTAGTCGCCAGGGTAACAATCAGCCCCAGCATTTT	CSASRQGNNQPQHF
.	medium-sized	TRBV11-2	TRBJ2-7	TGTGCCAGCAGCCCTATCAGAAAAGAAGGAATTTCCTACGAGCAGTACTTC	CASSPIRKEGISYEQYF
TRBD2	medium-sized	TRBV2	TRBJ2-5	TGTGCCAGCAGGCCGGGACTAGCGGGAGGAGGAGAGACCCAGTACTTC	CASRPGLAGGGETQYF
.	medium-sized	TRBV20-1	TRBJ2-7	TGCAGTGCTAAGACGGGCGAGCAGTACTTC	CSAKTGEQYF
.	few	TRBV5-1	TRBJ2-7	TGCGCCAGCAAAAAATCGGGGGCCCGGGAGGTGTACGAGCAGTACTTC	CASKKSGAREVYEQYF
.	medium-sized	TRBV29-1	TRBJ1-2	TGCAGCGTTCTGTTAGGGGGGGGTGGCTACACCTTC	CSVLLGGGGYTF
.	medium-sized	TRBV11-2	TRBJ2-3	TGTGCCAGCAGCTTAAGCGGGCGGAGGGCGGATACGCAGTATTTT	CASSLSGRRADTQYF
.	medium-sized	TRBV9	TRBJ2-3	TGTGCCAGCAGCGTAGGTAGATCAGATACGCAGTATTTT	CASSVGRSDTQYF
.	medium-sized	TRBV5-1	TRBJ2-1	TGCGCCAGCAGCTGGATAGGGAGTTCAAACAATGAGCAGTTCTTC	CASSWIGSSNNEQFF
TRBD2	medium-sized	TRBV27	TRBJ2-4	TGTGCCAGCAGGGGGGGGAAAAACATTCAGTACTTC	CASRGGKNIQYF
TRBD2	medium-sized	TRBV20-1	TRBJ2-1	TGCAGTGCTAGAGTTAGCGGGAGGGCTGAGCAGTTCTTC	CSARVSGRAEQFF
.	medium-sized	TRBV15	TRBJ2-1	TGTGCCACCAGCAGAGATTCTTGGTTTCACGAGCAGTTCTTC	CATSRDSWFHEQFF
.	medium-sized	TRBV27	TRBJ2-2	TGTGCCAGCAACAAACTAACCAGCGGCACCGGGGAGCTGTTTTTT	CASNKLTSGTGELFF
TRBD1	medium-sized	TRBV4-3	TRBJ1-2	TGCGCCAGCAGCGACCGGGACAGGGATTATGGCTACACCTTC	CASSDRDRDYGYTF
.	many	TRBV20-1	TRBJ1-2	TGCAGTGCTAGGCCCTTGAGGGGGGCAAACGCCTATGGCTACACCTTC	CSARPLRGANAYGYTF
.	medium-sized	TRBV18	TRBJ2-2	TGTGCCAGCTCACCACCATACAACAGGGACGGGGAGCTGTTTTTT	CASSPPYNRDGELFF